The sequence of this T cell receptor (beta chain) was determined in a study of blood T cell repertoires in COVID-19. The CDR3 spans 13 residues. The germline gives CDR1 KGHSH, CDR2 LQKENI. The V and J ends lost 6 bases and 2 bases respectively, with 10 bases between them. TCRdb keeps only in-frame clones here, not all; method: immunoSEQ multiplex PCR. The profile shows a few hundred thousand clones, approximately 89% of them singletons. Specimen: peripheral blood. This clonotype was obtained from a woman younger than 45 who had recovered from COVID-19. V usage is TRBV18 and J usage is TRBJ1-2; D is unclear. The CDR3: CASSSTENYGYTF. The CDR3 DNA is TGTGCCAGCTCGTCTACAGAGAACTATGGCTACACCTTC.